This T cell receptor (beta chain) originates from a study of PD-L1 blockade in urothelial cancer. Study-level background: Patients' atezolizumab regimen, 1,200 mg intravenously every 3 weeks, began in about 2014. Blood was subjected to analysis at 3 weeks (second dose) and 6 weeks following treatment start.

Study observations and caveats: At the 3-week point, tumor-associated blood clones expanded more in durable-benefit patients.

Some clones are missing from TCRdb's copy, which holds only in-frame ones; the method was immunoSEQ multiplex PCR. Of 80,000 to 130,000 clones listed, 90% to 95% were seen once; the top ten hold almost 0.95%. V lost 5 bases, J lost 7 bases, and 9 bases stayed unmatched. The CDR3 extends over 14 amino acids. CDR1 is SGHNT, CDR2 YENEEA, per germline. A remark on this clone: Its antigen remains unidentified.

Patients each gave 1 to 8 samples, pretreatment and on-treatment. The source of this sequence is a woman older than 75 with urothelial cancer. The V call is TRBV11-3, the J call TRBJ2-5; the match to TRBD2 covers 8 bases. The sample here was PBMCs, taken around atezolizumab (anti-PD-L1) treatment. CDR3 sequence: CASSPGREGGTQYF. CDR3 nucleotides: TGTGCCAGCAGCCCCGGACGGGAGGGGGGGACCCAGTACTTC.